The text below deals with one T cell receptor (beta chain). Its target is not known. Recipients boosted at about 4 weeks or about 12 weeks are pooled. Clones were read by immunoSEQ multiplex PCR, and TCRdb kept only the in-frame ones, dropping some. The table records 150,000 to 200,000 clones, 90% to 95% of them present only once. The CDR3 runs 16 residues. The germline V gene has CDR1 SGHRS and CDR2 YFSETQ. V dropped 0 bases and J dropped 4 bases, with 16 bases sitting between them. This specimen comes from a study of T cell responses to AZD1222 COVID-19 vaccine. Study outcomes and limitations: Of the AZD1222 recipients, only 5 to 7 were seropositive at baseline. Donor demographics were predominantly white British with a female majority; clonal diversity may be underestimated.

The specimen comprised peripheral blood, sampled 28 days after the second AZD1222 dose. This chain uses TRBV5-1 with TRBJ1-2, with D maybe TRBD1 (6 bases). The receptor's source is an adult who received the AZD1222 COVID-19 vaccine. CDR3 in DNA: TGCGCCAGCAGCTTGGAGCAGGGGCTAGTCCTCTATGGCTACACCTTC. Protein sequence: CASSLEQGLVLYGYTF. The complete variable domain, with remaining parts taken from reference TRBV5-1 and TRBJ1-2, reads KAGVTQTPRYLIKTRGQQVTLSCSPISGHRSVSWYQQTPGQGLQFLFEYFSETQRNKGNFPGRFSGRQFSNSRSEMNVSTLELGDSALYLCASSLEQGLVLYGYTFGSGTRLTVV.